The present TCR beta chain was sequenced within a study of CD8 T cells in ankylosing spondylitis. Notes on this clonotype: Its cognate antigen is unknown.

Study-wide findings and caveats: A TCR beta motif of eight highly homologous variants appeared characteristic of ankylosing spondylitis blood. Matched synovial fluid from ankylosing spondylitis patients was reported to be enriched for disease-linked clones.

The CDR3 loop spans 17 amino acids. From germline, CDR1 is SGHDT and CDR2 YYEEEE. V trimming: 5 bases; J trimming: 9 bases; junction bases outside the gene matches: 13. Using its own MiXCR run on the 5' RACE reads, TCRdb lists one record per CDR3 protein. The top ten clones hold about a sixth of a sample with a few hundred thousand distinct CDR3 sequences, about a fifth of them seen once. The rearrangement links TRBV5-6 to TRBJ2-1; 14 nucleotides align to TRBD2. The sample taken for sequencing was blood, either unsorted or a sorted T cell fraction (not recorded which). The origin of this receptor is a male donor with ankylosing spondylitis. CDR3 nucleotide sequence: TGTGCCAGCAGTCATCTGGCCGGGACTAGCGGGAGAGGTGAGCAGTTCTTC. Its protein product is CASSHLAGTSGRGEQFF.